This passage covers 32 T cell receptor beta chains from one sample sequenced in a study of blood T cell repertoires in COVID-19. Repertoires were generated with immunoSEQ multiplex PCR, while TCRdb's copy carries only in-frame clones and drops some. The sample shows tens of thousands of clones, roughly 85% of them seen only once. Sequencing was carried out using peripheral blood. These TCRs come from a man aged 55-75 years with COVID-19, enrolled during active disease.

This chain joins TRBV19 and TRBJ1-1, with a tentative D call TRBD1 (5 bases). The CDR3 extends over 13 amino acids. With 3 bases removed from V and 11 bases from J, the gap between germline ends came to 16 bases. Germline loops: CDR1 LNHDA, CDR2 SQIVND (reference sequence). The CDR3 spells CASSISSRNRAFF. The DNA of the CDR3 is TGTGCCAGTAGTATCTCATCACGCAACAGGGCTTTCTTT.

This rearrangement joins TRBV4-1 to TRBJ2-1; 14 bases fit TRBD2. This CDR3 is 20 amino acids long. Losses at the gene ends were 3 bases for V and 0 bases for J; bases not matched to a gene: 10. CDR1 is MGHRA, CDR2 YSYEKL, per germline. CDR3 residues: CASSHLGLAGGPSSYNEQFF. CDR3 DNA: TGCGCCAGCAGCCACCTAGGACTAGCGGGGGGACCTAGCTCCTACAATGAGCAGTTCTTC.

The V and J genes are TRBV7-9 and TRBJ1-4; 7 nucleotides match TRBD1. J lost 8 bases, V lost 6 bases, and 12 bases had no gene match. Germline loops: CDR1 SEHNR, CDR2 FQNEAQ (reference sequence). This CDR3 region has 15 residues. The CDR3 region is CASRPNRGVREKLFF. CDR3 DNA: TGTGCCAGCAGACCTAACAGGGGTGTGAGAGAAAAACTGTTTTTT.

The chain has TRBV7-6 and TRBJ2-5, with 11 bases that match TRBD2. Germline lookup yields CDR1 SGHVS and CDR2 FNYEAQ. The CDR3 spans 17 residues. The V gene end was trimmed by 1 base and the J gene end by 3 bases; junction bases not matched to a gene: 7. As DNA, the CDR3 is TGTGCCAGCAGCTTAGTAGCGGGGGGGCTTAGGAAAGAGACCCAGTACTTC. It specifies CASSLVAGGLRKETQYF.

This clone was seen only a few times. The chain employs TRBV9 and TRBJ1-2; unclear D gene. CDR3 size: 17 residues. V lost 0 bases, J lost 2 bases, and 17 bases lay in between. Germline V gene sequence: CDR1 SGDLS, CDR2 YYNGEE. The CDR3 DNA reads TGTGCCAGCAGCGTAGACCCACAGCCGCTCCAAAACTATGGCTACACCTTC. Translated, it gives CASSVDPQPLQNYGYTF.

The rearrangement links TRBV5-4 to TRBJ2-3, with TRBD2 identical over 7 bases. Per germline, CDR1 SGHNT and CDR2 YYREEE (reference sequence). J gave up 5 bases and V 0 bases, and 9 bases lay outside the gene matches. This CDR3 contains 16 residues. Here the CDR3 reads CASSLALLAELDTQYF. CDR3 coding DNA: TGTGCCAGCAGCTTGGCGCTGCTAGCGGAATTAGATACGCAGTATTTT. The full variable domain, completed using reference TRBV5-4 and TRBJ2-3, is ETGVTQSPTHLIKTRGQQVTLRCSSQSGHNTVSWYQQALGQGPQFIFQYYREEENGRGNFPPRFSGLQFPNYSSELNVNALELDDSALYLCASSLALLAELDTQYFGPGTRLTVL.

V and J are TRBV2 and TRBJ2-7; 14 bases map to TRBD2. Germline V gives CDR1 SNHLY, CDR2 FYNNEI. V gave up 5 bases and J gave up 7 bases; unmatched junction bases: 10. This CDR3 has 16 amino acids. CDR3 protein: CASSPGTSGGRGEQYF. The CDR3 DNA is TGTGCCAGCAGTCCCGGGACTAGCGGGGGCCGGGGGGAGCAGTACTTC. Looking up the rest from reference TRBV2 and TRBJ2-7 gives the full variable domain: EPEVTQTPSHQVTQMGQEVILRCVPISNHLYFYWYRQILGQKVEFLVSFYNNEISEKSEIFDDQFSVERPDGSNFTLKIRSTKLEDSAMYFCASSPGTSGGRGEQYFGPGTRLTVT.

The chain uses TRBV5-4 and TRBJ2-5, with TRBD2 identical over 7 bases. The CDR3 consists of 15 residues. V gave up 0 bases and J gave up 1 base; unmatched junction bases: 3. The germline gives CDR1 SGHNT, CDR2 YYREEE (reference sequence). The CDR3 sequence is CASSLGGTTQETQYF. DNA for the CDR3: TGTGCCAGCAGCTTGGGGGGGACTACCCAAGAGACCCAGTACTTC.

CDR3 region: CASSLGGAGRDEQYF. In DNA form, the CDR3 reads TGTGCCAGCAGCTTAGGGGGTGCAGGGAGGGACGAGCAGTACTTC. V and J are TRBV7-3 and TRBJ2-7; 7 nucleotides line up with TRBD2. Trimming took 2 bases from V and 5 from J; bases not matched to a gene: 9. The CDR3 consists of 15 residues. CDR1 and CDR2 (germline): SGHTA, FQGTGA.

The chain links TRBV4-1 to TRBJ2-1; maybe TRBD2 (6 bases). Trimming took off 4 bases at V and 2 bases at J, with 12 bases between the two ends. The CDR3 is 15 amino acids. In germline, CDR1 is MGHRA, CDR2 YSYEKL. For the CDR3, the DNA is TGCGCCAGCAGCCGCTTAGCGGAGCCCTACAATGAGCAGTTCTTC. Its translation: CASSRLAEPYNEQFF.

J is TRBJ1-1 and V is TRBV2, with D maybe TRBD1 (5 bases). Germline V gene data show CDR1 as SNHLY and CDR2 as FYNNEI. This CDR3 region has 13 residues. Trimming shortened V by 7 bases and J by 3 bases, and 12 bases separated the two germline ends. CDR3 DNA sequence: TGTGCCAGCAATACCAGGGTGGACACTGAAGCTTTCTTT. As protein: CASNTRVDTEAFF. Looking up the rest from reference TRBV2 and TRBJ1-1 gives the full variable domain: EPEVTQTPSHQVTQMGQEVILRCVPISNHLYFYWYRQILGQKVEFLVSFYNNEISEKSEIFDDQFSVERPDGSNFTLKIRSTKLEDSAMYFCASNTRVDTEAFFGQGTRLTVV.

The chain recombines TRBV6-5 with TRBJ2-3; TRBD1 might be the D (6 bases). The germline gives CDR1 MNHEY, CDR2 SVGAGI. V dropped 5 bases and J dropped 6 bases, with 15 bases sitting between them. The CDR3 spans 14 residues. This CDR3 reads CASSLSGQPDTQYF. In nucleotides, the CDR3 is TGTGCCAGCAGTCTCTCCGGACAGCCGGATACGCAGTATTTT.

The genes are TRBV30 and TRBJ1-5; maybe TRBD1 (5 bases). Germline V gene sequence: CDR1 GTSNPN, CDR2 SVGIG (reference sequence). The CDR3 has 14 amino acids. The V and J ends lost 3 bases and 0 bases respectively, with 9 bases between them. The CDR3 nucleotides read TGTGCCTGGAGCGGGGGTGGTAGCAATCAGCCCCAGCATTTT. Its translation: CAWSGGGSNQPQHF.

The chain is built from TRBV20-1 and TRBJ1-3; 8 bases agree with TRBD1. CDR1 DFQATT and CDR2 SNEGSKA come from the germline V gene (reference sequence). The CDR3 runs 17 residues. The V gene end was trimmed by 3 bases and the J gene end by 6 bases; junction bases not matched to a gene: 16. As DNA, the CDR3 is TGCAGTGCTAGTTTAGTTGGACAGGGAGTTCCACAAAACACCATATATTTT. Residues: CSASLVGQGVPQNTIYF.

The J gene is TRBJ2-1, the V gene TRBV18; 11 bases line up with TRBD2. After removal of 6 bases from V and 0 bases from J, the junction contained 10 bases not matched to a gene. The CDR3 sequence is 18 residues long. The germline V gene encodes CDR1 KGHSH and CDR2 LQKENI. The CDR3 DNA reads TGTGCCAGCTCCCAACGTCTGACTAGCGGGGCCTCCTACAATGAGCAGTTCTTC. Amino acids: CASSQRLTSGASYNEQFF.

The chain employs TRBV7-3 and TRBJ2-3; 13 bases are a match to TRBD2. J was trimmed by 6 bases and V by 4 bases; bases with no gene match: 1. CDR3 size: 14 residues. Germline values: CDR1 SGHTA, CDR2 FQGTGA. DNA for the CDR3: TGTGCCAGCAGCTCGGGACTAGCGGGGGATACGCAGTATTTT. Translating gives CASSSGLAGDTQYF.

The V gene is TRBV7-9, the J gene TRBJ1-2; D is perhaps TRBD1 (5 bases). The CDR3 runs 15 residues. Germline V lookup: CDR1 SEHNR, CDR2 FQNEAQ (reference sequence). V lost 5 bases and J lost 2, with 15 bases in between. The CDR3 here is CASSQPEAGNYGYTF. The CDR3 region has the DNA TGTGCCAGCAGCCAACCTGAGGCAGGGAACTATGGCTACACCTTC.

This clone was counted between two and nine times. The CDR3 DNA follows: TGTGCCAGCTCACCAGGGGAAGGGACAGGGGCTCAGCCCCAGCATTTT. It specifies CASSPGEGTGAQPQHF. The rearrangement uses TRBV18 and TRBJ1-5; 10 bases are shared with TRBD1. This CDR3 contains 16 residues. Losses at the gene ends were 2 bases for V and 6 bases for J; bases not matched to a gene: 7. Per germline, CDR1 KGHSH and CDR2 LQKENI. Using reference TRBV18 and TRBJ1-5 for the parts outside the CDR3, the full variable domain is NAGVMQNPRHLVRRRGQEARLRCSPMKGHSHVYWYRQLPEEGLKFMVYLQKENIIDESGMPKERFSAEFPKEGPSILRIQQVVRGDSAAYFCASSPGEGTGAQPQHFGDGTRLSIL.

CDR3 nucleotides: TGTGCCAGAAGATCGGACTGGCGGAACACTGAAGCTTTCTTT. It translates to CARRSDWRNTEAFF. This chain connects TRBV5-3 to TRBJ1-1, with D unclear. TRBV5-3 is flagged as an ORF with uncertain function. Trimming cost V 5 bases and J 1 base, with 12 bases left between them. The CDR3 runs 14 residues.

CDR3 nucleotides: TGTGCCTTCGGACGGGCGGGAGCTAATGAAAAACTGTTTTTT. Residues: CAFGRAGANEKLFF. J is TRBJ1-4 and V is TRBV19; no reliable D call. The CDR3 has 14 amino acids. Germline V gene lookup returns CDR1 LNHDA and CDR2 SQIVND (reference sequence). Deletions cut 11 bases from V and 3 bases from J, with 16 bases between.

This chain links TRBV5-4 with TRBJ1-4; 7 bases are a match to TRBD1. V lost 0 bases and J lost 7; bases outside the gene matches: 3. The CDR3 runs to 14 residues. Looked up from germline, CDR1 is SGHNT and CDR2 is YYREEE (reference sequence). This CDR3 reads CASSLGQGVEKLFF. The DNA of the CDR3 is TGTGCCAGCAGCTTGGGACAGGGAGTTGAAAAACTGTTTTTT.

The rearrangement joins TRBV23-1 to TRBJ2-1, with D unclear. TRBV23-1 has ORF status, its function being uncertain. Trimming took off 4 bases at V and 10 bases at J, with 14 bases between the two ends. CDR3 length: 13 amino acids. For the CDR3, the DNA is TGCGCCAGCAGTCCACACTCAAGGAGAGAGCAGTTCTTC. Residues: CASSPHSRREQFF.

The genes are TRBV5-1 and TRBJ2-7, with TRBD1 identical over 10 bases. The CDR3 is 15 residues long. J gave up 0 bases and V 4 bases, and 4 bases lay outside the gene matches. Germline V gene data show CDR1 as SGHRS and CDR2 as YFSETQ. The CDR3 nucleotides are TGCGCCAGCAGCACCCGGACAGGGGGCTCCTACGAGCAGTACTTC. Translating it yields CASSTRTGGSYEQYF. The full variable domain, its missing parts supplied by reference TRBV5-1 and TRBJ2-7, is KAGVTQTPRYLIKTRGQQVTLSCSPISGHRSVSWYQQTPGQGLQFLFEYFSETQRNKGNFPGRFSGRQFSNSRSEMNVSTLELGDSALYLCASSTRTGGSYEQYFGPGTRLTVT.

This rearrangement joins TRBV7-2 to TRBJ2-2; D is possibly TRBD2 (6 bases). V lost 5 bases and J 6 bases, leaving 22 bases between the germline ends. The germline CDR1 and CDR2 sequences are SGHTA and FQGNSA. The length of the CDR3 is 17 residues. This CDR3 reads CASSDTRESLSPGELFF. The CDR3 nucleotides read TGTGCCAGCAGCGACACCCGGGAGTCCCTTTCCCCCGGGGAGCTGTTTTTT.

V is TRBV3-1 (or the pseudogene TRBV3-2) and J is TRBJ1-2; the match to TRBD1 covers 7 bases. Per the germline V gene, CDR1 is LGHDT and CDR2 is YNNKEL (reference sequence). The CDR3 runs 16 residues. V gave up 1 base and J gave up 5 bases; unmatched junction bases: 10. The CDR3 DNA sequence: TGTGCCAGCAGCCAAGGCTCGTTCGACAGGGTATATGGCTACACCTTC. Translating gives CASSQGSFDRVYGYTF.

A note on this clone: Other DNA sequences in the same sample also yield this CDR3. The chain employs TRBV5-6 and TRBJ2-7; the D gene is possibly TRBD2 (5 bases). V was shortened by 4 bases and J by 4 bases, with 18 bases between the two germline ends. The CDR3 has 15 amino acids. Germline loops: CDR1 SGHDT, CDR2 YYEEEE. The CDR3 is CASSLATQLGYEQYF. CDR3 in DNA: TGTGCCAGCAGCCTGGCAACCCAACTAGGGTACGAGCAGTACTTC.

The CDR3 region is CASSSLGAGGQTDTQYF. CDR3 coding DNA: TGCGCCAGCAGTTCCCTGGGGGCCGGCGGCCAGACAGATACGCAGTATTTT. J is TRBJ2-3 and V is TRBV5-1; tentatively, D is TRBD1 (6 bases). Germline V gene data show CDR1 as SGHRS and CDR2 as YFSETQ. The V gene lost 5 bases and the J gene lost 3 bases, with 22 bases spanning the gap. The CDR3 runs to 17 residues.

Only a few counts were recorded for this clone. The chain combines TRBV12-3 or TRBV12-4 with TRBJ1-6; D is uncertain. The CDR3 is 13 residues long. V gave up 6 bases and J gave up 10 bases, with 13 bases separating them. CDR3 amino acids: CASRPRHGSPLHF. The CDR3 coding sequence is TGTGCCAGCAGACCCCGACATGGATCACCCCTCCACTTT.

The chain employs TRBV5-4 and TRBJ2-3; no clear D gene. V gave up 0 bases and J gave up 6 bases, with 11 bases separating them. The CDR3 consists of 14 residues. Germline V gives CDR1 SGHNT, CDR2 YYREEE (reference sequence). The CDR3 DNA follows: TGTGCCAGCAGCTTGGCTTACCCCGGGGATACGCAGTATTTT. Protein product: CASSLAYPGDTQYF.

The V and J genes are TRBV10-3 and TRBJ2-5, with D tentatively TRBD1 (6 bases). V lost 8 bases and J 4 bases, leaving 11 bases between the germline ends. The CDR3 length is 12 residues. Germline CDR1 ENHRY, CDR2 SYGVKD. The CDR3 loop reads CAIGQRSETQYF. The CDR3 DNA follows: TGTGCCATCGGACAGAGGTCAGAGACCCAGTACTTC.

V is TRBV12-3 or TRBV12-4 and J is TRBJ1-2, with 7 nucleotides matching TRBD1. V trimming: 5 bases; J trimming: 4 bases; junction bases outside the gene matches: 4. There are 13 residues in the CDR3. The CDR3 sequence: CASSPQGGYGYTF. The CDR3 DNA reads TGTGCCAGCAGTCCGCAGGGGGGCTATGGCTACACCTTC.

The J gene is TRBJ2-2, the V gene TRBV7-9; 8 nucleotides line up with TRBD1. This CDR3 has 15 amino acids. The ends lost 4 bases at V and 1 base at J; junction bases unmatched: 2. Per the germline V gene, CDR1 is SEHNR and CDR2 is FQNEAQ (reference sequence). As DNA, the CDR3 is TGTGCCAGCAGCTCAGGACAGGGGAACACCGGGGAGCTGTTTTTT. This gives the protein CASSSGQGNTGELFF.